One sample yielded the 10 T cell receptor beta chains listed below, sequenced in a study of shared clonotypes between healthy human individuals. As defined, naive CD8 cells were CD45RO-negative and positively selected for CCR7, with terminally differentiated effector memory CD45RA+ cells excluded. Using immunoSEQ multiplex PCR, the repertoire was profiled, and TCRdb retains in-frame clones only, with some absent. The sample contains fewer than 850,000 clones, roughly 96% of which appear only once. The sequencing sample was made of naive CD8+ T cells sorted from blood. All receptors derive from a man aged 25-45 years in good health.

The CDR3 region has the DNA TGTGCCAGCAGCCTGCTGAGTTTCTCTGGAAACACCATATATTTT. Its protein is CASSLLSFSGNTIYF. The chain is built from TRBV7-8 and TRBJ1-3; no reliable D call. V was cut by 5 bases and J by 0 bases, with 11 bases left in between. This CDR3 comprises 15 residues. Germline V gene lookup returns CDR1 SGHVS and CDR2 FQNEAQ.

The genes are TRBV6-1 and TRBJ2-2, with 8 bases aligning to TRBD1. The CDR3 loop spans 15 amino acids. The trim removed 5 bases at V and 4 bases at J, leaving 6 bases unmatched. In germline, CDR1 is MNHNS, CDR2 SASEGT. CDR3 loop: CASSPRQGITGELFF. For the CDR3, the DNA is TGTGCCAGCAGTCCCCGACAGGGGATCACCGGGGAGCTGTTTTTT.

The rearrangement uses TRBV7-3 and TRBJ2-3; 8 positions match TRBD2. The CDR3 spans 16 residues. V lost 5 bases, J lost 2 bases, and 9 bases stayed unmatched. Per the germline V gene, CDR1 is SGHTA and CDR2 is FQGTGA. The CDR3, as DNA: TGTGCCAGCAGCCCTACGTCGGGACTAGTCACAGATACGCAGTATTTT. Translating gives CASSPTSGLVTDTQYF.

The rearrangement uses TRBV9 and TRBJ2-5; D remains unclear. Germline values: CDR1 SGDLS, CDR2 YYNGEE. This CDR3 has 14 residues. V dropped 0 bases and J dropped 1 base, with 7 bases sitting between them. The chain's CDR3 is CASSVDGFQETQYF. The CDR3 nucleotides are TGTGCCAGCAGCGTAGATGGCTTCCAAGAGACCCAGTACTTC.

This chain links TRBV5-1 with TRBJ2-1; D possibly corresponds to TRBD2 (6 bases). The V gene lost 4 bases and the J gene lost 9 bases, with 26 bases spanning the gap. The CDR3 is made up of 17 amino acids. Germline V CDR1 and CDR2: SGHRS, YFSETQ. The CDR3 DNA sequence: TGCGCCAGCAGCCCCTCCGATGTCGAGCGGGTGGGGGGTGAGCAGTTCTTC. This encodes CASSPSDVERVGGEQFF.

The V and J genes are TRBV5-1 and TRBJ2-1; possible D gene TRBD2, 5 bases. Trimming removed 0 bases from V and 9 bases from J, with 13 bases in between. The CDR3 loop spans 14 amino acids. Germline V CDR1 and CDR2: SGHRS, YFSETQ. Here the CDR3 reads CASSLELGMGEQFF. The CDR3 bases are TGCGCCAGCAGCTTGGAACTAGGGATGGGTGAGCAGTTCTTC.

In its sample, this clone was seen once. The identical CDR3 is also encoded by other nucleotide sequences in the sample. The rearrangement joins TRBV29-1 to TRBJ2-2; D unresolved. CDR1 and CDR2 from the germline V gene are SQVTM and ANQGSEA. This CDR3 region has 13 residues. The V and J ends lost 6 bases and 0 bases respectively, with 8 bases between them. The CDR3 protein is CSVAGPNTGELFF. CDR3 DNA sequence: TGCAGCGTCGCCGGACCGAACACCGGGGAGCTGTTTTTT.

The count of this clone is one. Other DNA sequences in the sample encode the same CDR3. The genes are TRBV27 and TRBJ2-1; D possibly corresponds to TRBD2 (5 bases). V gave up 4 bases and J gave up 2 bases, with 12 bases separating them. The CDR3 sequence is 15 residues long. Germline V lookup: CDR1 MNHEY, CDR2 SMNVEV (reference sequence). The CDR3 here is CASSSADSAYNEQFF. DNA for the CDR3: TGTGCCAGCAGTTCCGCGGACTCAGCCTACAATGAGCAGTTCTTC.

The rearrangement joins TRBV27 to TRBJ2-2; maybe TRBD1 (5 bases). Trimming cost V 3 bases and J 6 bases, with 5 bases left between them. The V gene's germline CDR1 is MNHEY and CDR2 SMNVEV (reference sequence). There are 12 residues in the CDR3. In nucleotides, the CDR3 is TGTGCCAGCAGTTTGGGGCCCGGGGAGCTGTTTTTT. Encoded protein: CASSLGPGELFF.

J is TRBJ2-7 and V is TRBV7-8; a weak D match, TRBD2 (6 bases). V was clipped by 5 bases and J by 0 bases, with 14 bases between them. Germline loops: CDR1 SGHVS, CDR2 FQNEAQ. The CDR3 spans 15 residues. This CDR3 reads CASSRSGSNSYEQYF. The CDR3 DNA is TGTGCCAGCAGCCGTAGCGGTTCCAACTCCTACGAGCAGTACTTC.